This paragraph reports one T cell receptor (beta chain). Its antigen is currently unknown. The data were taken from a study of shared clonotypes between healthy human individuals. Study conclusions and caveats: Investigators expected sequencing depth to affect clonotype sharing among donors.

Original processing notes: Junction-only sequences produced by ImmunoSEQ had no quality scores, so filtering differed. TCRdb's copy holds only in-frame clones and misses some; the assay was immunoSEQ multiplex PCR. V and J calls and clone size come straight from that table; D and trimming were deduced from the DNA. The sample gives about 490,000 clones, approximately 82% of which show up once; about 12% is in the top ten. With 2 bases removed from V and 5 bases from J, the gap between germline ends came to 15 bases. The CDR3 extends over 15 amino acids. The V gene's germline CDR1 is SGHVS and CDR2 FQNEAQ.

The sequencing sample was made of PBMCs. This receptor was taken from a middle-aged woman in good health. Some clones in this sample may be carry-over from other donors' samples. The gene calls are TRBV7-8 and TRBJ2-5; D is perhaps TRBD1 or TRBD2 (5 bases each). CDR3 DNA sequence: TGTGCCAGCAGCTTATCGGACTCGAGGGGCGAGACCCAGTACTTC. This translates into CASSLSDSRGETQYF.